Below, 16 T cell receptor beta chains from the same sample are listed, as sequenced in a study of Ad26.COV2.S vaccination and SARS-CoV-2 variants. Measured with immunoSEQ multiplex PCR; TCRdb has only the in-frame clones, and not every one. This table has approximately 240,000 clones, around nine tenths appearing once. Specified treatment: roughly 18 received Ad26.COV2.S at low or high dose, single or two shots; 5 received placebo; per-sample allocation not given. Following the first vaccine or placebo injection, samples were taken on day 63. Sample: peripheral blood, taken in a trial of Ad26.COV2.S vaccine versus placebo. The receptors come from a person aged 18-60 years who received the Ad26.COV2.S COVID-19 vaccine or a placebo.

This clone came up a few times. V gene TRBV18 combines with J gene TRBJ2-1; 8 positions agree with TRBD1. The CDR3 sequence is 17 residues long. V shed 3 bases, J shed 0 bases, and the junction held 7 bases outside the gene matches. Germline V gives CDR1 KGHSH, CDR2 LQKENI. The CDR3 coding sequence is TGTGCCAGCTCACCGCCACAGGGGGAGAGCTCCTACAATGAGCAGTTCTTC. Translated: CASSPPQGESSYNEQFF. Filled out from reference TRBV18 and TRBJ2-1, the complete variable domain reads NAGVMQNPRHLVRRRGQEARLRCSPMKGHSHVYWYRQLPEEGLKFMVYLQKENIIDESGMPKERFSAEFPKEGPSILRIQQVVRGDSAAYFCASSPPQGESSYNEQFFGPGTRLTVL.

The V and J genes are TRBV4-3 and TRBJ2-1; 8 nucleotides match TRBD2. This CDR3 contains 16 residues. Germline-derived CDR1 and CDR2 are LGHNA and YSLEER. The V segment lost 0 bases and the J segment 3 bases; nucleotides outside the gene matches: 4. CDR3 bases: TGCGCCAGCAGCCAAGATTTAAGCGGGGGCTACAATGAGCAGTTCTTC. Residues: CASSQDLSGGYNEQFF.

The chain employs TRBV24-1 and TRBJ2-5; maybe TRBD1 (6 bases). The germline gives CDR1 KGHDR, CDR2 SFDVKD. There are 15 residues in the CDR3. Trimming shortened V by 4 bases and J by 2 bases, and 13 bases separated the two germline ends. Written as DNA, the CDR3 is TGTGCCACCAGTGAACCGAGAACAGGGCAAGAGACCCAGTACTTC. The encoded protein is CATSEPRTGQETQYF.

The rearrangement joins TRBV5-1 to TRBJ2-3; no firm D call. Germline CDR1 SGHRS, CDR2 YFSETQ. The CDR3 has 16 residues. V lost 0 bases and J lost 0, with 11 bases in between. CDR3 region: CASSLGKGASTDTQYF. The CDR3 DNA reads as TGCGCCAGCAGCTTGGGGAAGGGTGCTAGCACAGATACGCAGTATTTT.

V and J are TRBV27 and TRBJ1-6; a possible D gene is TRBD1 (6 bases). CDR1 and CDR2 from the germline V gene are MNHEY and SMNVEV (reference sequence). The CDR3 consists of 15 residues. V lost 5 bases, J lost 4 bases, and 12 bases lay in between. CDR3 nucleotide sequence: TGTGCCAGCAGTGATCGGGGGCAGTATAATTCACCCCTCCACTTT. Translated: CASSDRGQYNSPLHF.

CDR3 DNA sequence: TGTGCCAGCACTCGACAGGGGGCGGTCACTGAAGCTTTCTTT. Encoded protein: CASTRQGAVTEAFF. This chain links TRBV28 with TRBJ1-1; 10 positions agree with TRBD1. The germline V gene has CDR1 MDHEN and CDR2 SYDVKM. J lost 4 bases, V lost 7 bases, and 6 bases had no gene match. This CDR3 has 14 residues.

This chain connects TRBV5-6 to TRBJ2-1; 13 nucleotides agree with TRBD2. This CDR3 has 16 amino acids. J was trimmed by 5 bases and V by 4 bases; bases with no gene match: 6. In germline, CDR1 is SGHDT, CDR2 YYEEEE. CDR3 DNA sequence: TGTGCCAGCAGCACCCTGGGACTAGCGGGAAACAATGAGCAGTTCTTC. Protein product: CASSTLGLAGNNEQFF.

The V call is TRBV5-1, the J call TRBJ1-6; D perhaps matches TRBD1 (5 bases). CDR1 is SGHRS, CDR2 YFSETQ, per germline. The CDR3 has 16 residues. V was cut by 0 bases and J by 13 bases, with 20 bases left in between. The CDR3 here is CASSLDGSAGQTPLHF. CDR3 nucleotide sequence: TGCGCCAGCAGCTTGGACGGGTCGGCTGGACAAACTCCCCTCCACTTT.

The chain uses TRBV23-1 and TRBJ2-3, with 15 nucleotides matching TRBD2. TRBV23-1 has ORF status, its function being uncertain. The CDR3 contains 17 residues. The V segment lost 3 bases and the J segment 1 base; nucleotides outside the gene matches: 2. CDR3 sequence reads: CASSQGTSGGCTDTQYF. The CDR3 region has the DNA TGCGCCAGCAGTCAGGGGACTAGCGGGGGGTGCACAGATACGCAGTATTTT.

The V call is TRBV6-5, the J call TRBJ1-6; maybe TRBD1 (5 bases). The V end was cut by 8 bases, the J end by 2 bases, with 10 bases between. The CDR3 has 14 amino acids. Per germline, CDR1 MNHEY and CDR2 SVGAGI. CDR3 region: CASGAGTYNSPLHF. As DNA, the CDR3 is TGTGCCAGCGGAGCAGGGACCTATAATTCACCCCTCCACTTT.

The CDR3 here is CASRSTGGINNEQFF. The CDR3 DNA sequence: TGTGCCAGCAGAAGTACAGGGGGCATAAACAATGAGCAGTTCTTC. The J gene is TRBJ2-1, the V gene TRBV11-2; 9 nucleotides agree with TRBD1. Germline CDR1 reads SGHAT; CDR2 reads FQNNGV. The CDR3 covers 15 residues. V trimming: 6 bases; J trimming: 5 bases; junction bases outside the gene matches: 8.

The DNA of the CDR3 is TGTGCCAGCACCCTGGGGGGGCAGGGAACAGATACGCAGTATTTT. Protein sequence: CASTLGGQGTDTQYF. The genes are TRBV9 and TRBJ2-3; D is possibly TRBD2 (7 bases). Germline V gene lookup returns CDR1 SGDLS and CDR2 YYNGEE. V was shortened by 6 bases and J by 3 bases, with 17 bases between the two germline ends. The CDR3 has 15 residues.

The gene calls are TRBV5-1 and TRBJ2-1, with a weak D call TRBD2 (6 bases). V gave up 0 bases and J gave up 4 bases, with 8 bases separating them. The CDR3 extends over 14 amino acids. Germline V CDR1 and CDR2: SGHRS, YFSETQ. CDR3 residues: CASSLAGVYNEQFF. The CDR3 DNA reads TGCGCCAGCAGCTTGGCGGGGGTTTACAATGAGCAGTTCTTC.

This clone was seen a single time. The junction does not match germline at one end; this may be a read error. The rearrangement uses TRBV10-2 and TRBJ2-5; tentative D call: TRBD1 (6 bases). Per germline, CDR1 WSHSY and CDR2 SAAADI. CDR3 size: 11 residues. The CDR3 nucleotides are TGCGCCAGCAGTGACGCCGGGACAAGGCACTTC. Translated: CASSDAGTRHF.

The CDR3 DNA reads TGTGCCAGCTCACCCCCAGCGGGGGTCTACAATGAGCAGTTCTTC. Its translation is CASSPPAGVYNEQFF. The rearrangement uses TRBV18 and TRBJ2-1; 8 nucleotides line up with TRBD2. This CDR3 has 15 residues. Germline assignment: CDR1 KGHSH and CDR2 LQKENI. The ends lost 3 bases at V and 3 bases at J; junction bases unmatched: 4.

The J gene is TRBJ1-5, the V gene TRBV28; 10 nucleotides align to TRBD1. Unmatched junction bases numbered 4, after V lost 6 bases and J lost 2 bases. Looked up from germline, CDR1 is MDHEN and CDR2 is SYDVKM. This CDR3 has 15 residues. The CDR3 DNA reads as TGTGCCAGCAGGCGGGACAGGGGTGGCAATCAGCCCCAGCATTTT. Translation gives CASRRDRGGNQPQHF.